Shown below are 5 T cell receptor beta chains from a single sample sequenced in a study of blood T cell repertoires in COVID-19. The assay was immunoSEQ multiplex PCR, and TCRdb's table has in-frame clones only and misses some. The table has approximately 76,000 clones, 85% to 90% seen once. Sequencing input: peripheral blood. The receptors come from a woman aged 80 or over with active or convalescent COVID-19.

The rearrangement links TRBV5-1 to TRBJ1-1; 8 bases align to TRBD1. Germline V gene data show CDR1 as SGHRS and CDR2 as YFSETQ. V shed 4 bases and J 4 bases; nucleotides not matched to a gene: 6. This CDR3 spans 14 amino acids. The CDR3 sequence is CASSKGTGGTEAFF. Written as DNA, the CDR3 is TGCGCCAGCAGCAAAGGGACAGGCGGCACTGAAGCTTTCTTT.

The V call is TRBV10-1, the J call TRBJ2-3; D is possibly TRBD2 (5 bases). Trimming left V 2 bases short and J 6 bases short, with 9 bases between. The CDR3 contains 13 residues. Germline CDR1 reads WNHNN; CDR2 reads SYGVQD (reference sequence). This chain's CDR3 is CASSELGGDTQYF. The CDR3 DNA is TGCGCCAGCAGTGAGCTCGGCGGGGATACGCAGTATTTT.

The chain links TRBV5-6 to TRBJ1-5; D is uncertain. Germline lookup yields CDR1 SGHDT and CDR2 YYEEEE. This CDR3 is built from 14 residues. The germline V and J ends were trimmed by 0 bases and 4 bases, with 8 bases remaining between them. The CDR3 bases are TGTGCCAGCAGCTTGGGAACAGCAAATCAGCCCCAGCATTTT. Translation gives CASSLGTANQPQHF.

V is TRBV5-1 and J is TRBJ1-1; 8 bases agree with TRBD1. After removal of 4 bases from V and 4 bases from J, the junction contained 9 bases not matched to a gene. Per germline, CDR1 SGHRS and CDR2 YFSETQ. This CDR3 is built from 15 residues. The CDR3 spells CASSQNPQGGTEAFF. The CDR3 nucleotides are TGCGCCAGCAGCCAAAACCCACAGGGGGGCACTGAAGCTTTCTTT.

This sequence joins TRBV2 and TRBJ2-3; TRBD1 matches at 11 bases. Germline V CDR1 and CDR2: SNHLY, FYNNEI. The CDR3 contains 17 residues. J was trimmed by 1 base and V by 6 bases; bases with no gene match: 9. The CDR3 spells CASRQGQGAGRTDTQYF. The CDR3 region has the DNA TGTGCCAGCAGACAAGGACAGGGGGCTGGGCGCACAGATACGCAGTATTTT.